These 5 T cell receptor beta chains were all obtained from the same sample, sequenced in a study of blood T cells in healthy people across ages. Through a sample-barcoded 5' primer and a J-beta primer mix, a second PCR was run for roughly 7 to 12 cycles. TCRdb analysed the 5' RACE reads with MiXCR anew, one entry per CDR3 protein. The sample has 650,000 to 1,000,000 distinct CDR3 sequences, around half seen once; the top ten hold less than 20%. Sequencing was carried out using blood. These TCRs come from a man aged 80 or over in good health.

CDR3 sequence (DNA): TGCAGTGCTATGGGAGGGGGCGAGGGTTCCTATCGAGGCTACACCTTC. It is translated as CSAMGGGEGSYRGYTF. The rearrangement uses TRBV20-1 and TRBJ1-2; TRBD1 aligns across 7 bases. The CDR3 totals 16 residues. Trimming removed 4 bases from V and 8 bases from J; junction bases left unmatched: 19. CDR1 is DFQATT and CDR2 is SNEGSKA in the germline V gene (reference sequence).

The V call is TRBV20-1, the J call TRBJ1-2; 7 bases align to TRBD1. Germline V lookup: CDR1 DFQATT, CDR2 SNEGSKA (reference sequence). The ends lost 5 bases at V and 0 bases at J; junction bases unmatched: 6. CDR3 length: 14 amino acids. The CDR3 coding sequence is TGCAGTGCTTTCTCGGGGACAGCTAACTATGGCTACACCTTC. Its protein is CSAFSGTANYGYTF.

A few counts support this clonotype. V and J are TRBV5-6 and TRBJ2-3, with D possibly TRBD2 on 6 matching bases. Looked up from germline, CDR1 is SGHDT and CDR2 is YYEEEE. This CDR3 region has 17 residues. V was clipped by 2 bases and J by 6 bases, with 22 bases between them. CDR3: CASSFGLRRDGWDTQYF. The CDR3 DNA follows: TGTGCCAGCAGCTTCGGCCTTCGGCGGGACGGTTGGGATACGCAGTATTTT.

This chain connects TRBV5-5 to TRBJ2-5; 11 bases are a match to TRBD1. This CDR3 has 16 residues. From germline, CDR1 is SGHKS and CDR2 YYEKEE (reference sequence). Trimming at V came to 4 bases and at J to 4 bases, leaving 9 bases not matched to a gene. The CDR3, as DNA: TGTGCCAGCAGCCCTGGCCCCGGGACAGGGGGAGAGACCCAGTACTTC. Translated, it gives CASSPGPGTGGETQYF.

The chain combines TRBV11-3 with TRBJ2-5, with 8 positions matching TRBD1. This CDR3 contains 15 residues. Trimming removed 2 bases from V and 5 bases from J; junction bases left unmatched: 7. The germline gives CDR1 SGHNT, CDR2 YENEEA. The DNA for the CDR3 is TGTGCCAGCAGCTTATCCTCTCCAGGGGGCGAGACCCAGTACTTC. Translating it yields CASSLSSPGGETQYF.